This is a list of T cell receptor beta chains from one sample in a study of long-term antiretroviral therapy in people with HIV. Here immunoSEQ multiplex PCR was the method, and the copy in TCRdb shows in-frame clones only, minus some. The sample includes tens of thousands of clones, roughly 78% of them seen just once. The specimen was unsorted PBMCs, collected 0.3 years after starting antiretroviral therapy. Receptors were obtained from a man aged 35-49 years with HIV. The CDR3 runs from the conserved cysteine through the conserved F or W. The order of the fields is CDR3 protein, CDR3 DNA, J gene, V gene, D gene, clone size. The D gene is left open where the match is weak. Size is omitted from some rows. Given values are once, few, many or a class for expanded clones.

cdr3_aa: CASFSFKTGHQPQHF
cdr3_nt: TGTGCCAGCTTTAGTTTTAAGACAGGGCATCAGCCCCAGCATTTT
j_call: TRBJ1-5
v_call: TRBV28
d_call: TRBD1
clone_size: -

cdr3_aa: CSVELGTGGMGEQYF
cdr3_nt: TGCAGCGTTGAACTGGGGACAGGGGGTATGGGTGAGCAGTACTTC
j_call: TRBJ2-7
v_call: TRBV29-1
d_call: TRBD1
clone_size: -

cdr3_aa: CASSYLAGGYNEQFF
cdr3_nt: TGCGCCAGCAGCTACCTAGCGGGAGGATACAATGAGCAGTTCTTC
j_call: TRBJ2-1
v_call: TRBV5-1
d_call: TRBD2
clone_size: -

cdr3_aa: CASRKQGTGNTIYF
cdr3_nt: TGTGCCAGCAGAAAACAGGGAACTGGAAACACCATATATTTT
j_call: TRBJ1-3
v_call: TRBV6-5
d_call: -
clone_size: few

cdr3_aa: CASSFGTAYEQYF
cdr3_nt: TGTGCCAGCAGTTTTGGGACAGCCTACGAGCAGTACTTC
j_call: TRBJ2-7
v_call: TRBV27
d_call: TRBD1
clone_size: few

cdr3_aa: CAWKGFFGGGTEAFF
cdr3_nt: TGTGCCTGGAAGGGGTTCTTTGGGGGCGGTACTGAAGCTTTCTTT
j_call: TRBJ1-1
v_call: TRBV30
d_call: -
clone_size: -

cdr3_aa: CASHQGNRGNQPQHF
cdr3_nt: TGTGCCAGCCATCAGGGTAATCGGGGCAATCAGCCCCAGCATTTT
j_call: TRBJ1-5
v_call: TRBV6-1
d_call: -
clone_size: -

cdr3_aa: CASSSRGKNTQYF
cdr3_nt: TGTGCCAGCAGCTCCCGTGGGAAGAATACGCAGTATTTT
j_call: TRBJ2-3
v_call: TRBV7-9
d_call: -
clone_size: -

cdr3_aa: CASSLTGQGLLGTQYF
cdr3_nt: TGTGCCAGCAGTTTAACAGGGCAGGGGCTACTCGGGACCCAGTACTTC
j_call: TRBJ2-5
v_call: TRBV27
d_call: -
clone_size: -

cdr3_aa: CASSSHWGGEKLFF
cdr3_nt: TGTGCCAGCAGTTCCCACTGGGGAGGAGAAAAACTGTTTTTT
j_call: TRBJ1-4
v_call: TRBV6-6
d_call: -
clone_size: -

cdr3_aa: CASSPPGTLSYEQYF
cdr3_nt: TGTGCCAGCAGTCCCCCTGGGACGCTTTCCTACGAGCAGTACTTC
j_call: TRBJ2-7
v_call: TRBV28
d_call: -
clone_size: once

cdr3_aa: CASSDSPYEQYF
cdr3_nt: TGTGCCAGCAGTGACAGCCCCTACGAGCAGTACTTC
j_call: TRBJ2-7
v_call: TRBV27
d_call: -
clone_size: -

cdr3_aa: CASSQLRGESSYNEQFF
cdr3_nt: TGCGCCAGCAGCCAACTGCGGGGGGAAAGCTCCTACAATGAGCAGTTCTTC
j_call: TRBJ2-1
v_call: TRBV4-1
d_call: TRBD2
clone_size: -

cdr3_aa: CASSEGLAVGRETQYF
cdr3_nt: TGTGCCAGCAGTGAAGGGCTAGCGGTCGGGCGAGAGACCCAGTACTTC
j_call: TRBJ2-5
v_call: TRBV2
d_call: TRBD2
clone_size: -

cdr3_aa: CASSFDRWRQPQHF
cdr3_nt: TGTGCCAGCAGTTTTGACAGGTGGCGTCAGCCCCAGCATTTT
j_call: TRBJ1-5
v_call: TRBV27
d_call: -
clone_size: -

cdr3_aa: CASSPLGLARTGELFF
cdr3_nt: TGTGCCAGCAGCCCTTTGGGACTAGCTCGTACCGGGGAGCTGTTTTTT
j_call: TRBJ2-2
v_call: TRBV7-3
d_call: TRBD2
clone_size: -

cdr3_aa: CATKGTGANTGELFF
cdr3_nt: TGTGCCACGAAGGGTACAGGGGCGAACACCGGGGAGCTGTTTTTT
j_call: TRBJ2-2
v_call: TRBV15
d_call: TRBD1
clone_size: -

cdr3_aa: CASTENSRETQYF
cdr3_nt: TGCGCCAGCACTGAGAATAGCCGAGAGACCCAGTACTTC
j_call: TRBJ2-5
v_call: TRBV5-1
d_call: -
clone_size: -

cdr3_aa: CASSQDPIAGVTYEQYF
cdr3_nt: TGCGCCAGCAGCCAAGATCCCATAGCGGGAGTCACCTACGAGCAGTACTTC
j_call: TRBJ2-7
v_call: TRBV4-3
d_call: TRBD2
clone_size: -

cdr3_aa: CASSPPGQYGYTF
cdr3_nt: TGTGCCAGCAGCCCCCCAGGGCAGTATGGCTACACCTTC
j_call: TRBJ1-2
v_call: TRBV9
d_call: -
clone_size: -

cdr3_aa: CASSQASPDEQYF
cdr3_nt: TGTGCCAGCAGCCAGGCATCCCCGGACGAGCAGTACTTC
j_call: TRBJ2-7
v_call: TRBV4-2
d_call: -
clone_size: -

cdr3_aa: CASSDSQGNEQYF
cdr3_nt: TGCGCCAGCAGTGATTCCCAGGGTAACGAGCAGTACTTC
j_call: TRBJ2-7
v_call: TRBV5-1
d_call: -
clone_size: few

cdr3_aa: CASSQVPFTGGETDTQYF
cdr3_nt: TGCGCCAGCAGCCAAGTACCCTTCACAGGGGGCGAGACAGATACGCAGTATTTT
j_call: TRBJ2-3
v_call: TRBV4-3
d_call: TRBD1
clone_size: -

cdr3_aa: CASSFGWTGGNEQFF
cdr3_nt: TGTGCTAGCAGCTTTGGCTGGACAGGGGGCAATGAGCAGTTCTTC
j_call: TRBJ2-1
v_call: TRBV7-7
d_call: TRBD1
clone_size: once

cdr3_aa: CASSLVGTDTQYF
cdr3_nt: TGTGCCAGCAGTTTGGTAGGCACAGATACGCAGTATTTT
j_call: TRBJ2-3
v_call: TRBV27
d_call: -
clone_size: -

cdr3_aa: CASSLTPGTGSHGYTF
cdr3_nt: TGTGCCAGCAGCCTAACTCCCGGGACAGGGAGCCATGGCTACACCTTC
j_call: TRBJ1-2
v_call: TRBV4-2
d_call: TRBD1
clone_size: -

cdr3_aa: CASSGTALNYGYTF
cdr3_nt: TGTGCCAGCAGTGGGACAGCCCTAAACTATGGCTACACCTTC
j_call: TRBJ1-2
v_call: TRBV27
d_call: TRBD1
clone_size: few

cdr3_aa: CAWSGVAGGLTNTGELFF
cdr3_nt: TGTGCCTGGAGTGGAGTAGCGGGAGGCCTTACGAACACCGGGGAGCTGTTTTTT
j_call: TRBJ2-2
v_call: TRBV30
d_call: TRBD2
clone_size: -

cdr3_aa: CASSFYGTGGGETQYF
cdr3_nt: TGCGCCAGCAGCTTCTACGGGACAGGGGGCGGTGAGACCCAGTACTTC
j_call: TRBJ2-5
v_call: TRBV5-1
d_call: TRBD1
clone_size: -

cdr3_aa: CASSQTGMANEKLFF
cdr3_nt: TGTGCCAGCAGCCAAACAGGGATGGCTAATGAAAAACTGTTTTTT
j_call: TRBJ1-4
v_call: TRBV2
d_call: -
clone_size: few

cdr3_aa: CASSLGWGNDEQFF
cdr3_nt: TGTGCCAGCAGCTTGGGATGGGGAAACGATGAGCAGTTCTTC
j_call: TRBJ2-1
v_call: TRBV5-6
d_call: -
clone_size: few

cdr3_aa: CASSVAGSGGLYNEQFF
cdr3_nt: TGTGCCAGCAGCGTAGCGGGTAGCGGGGGACTTTACAATGAGCAGTTCTTC
j_call: TRBJ2-1
v_call: TRBV9
d_call: TRBD2
clone_size: -

cdr3_aa: CASSQSSAGVTDTQYF
cdr3_nt: TGTGCCAGCAGCCAATCCTCGGCGGGAGTAACAGATACGCAGTATTTT
j_call: TRBJ2-3
v_call: TRBV16
d_call: TRBD2
clone_size: few

cdr3_aa: CASSLAGSNSPLHF
cdr3_nt: TGTGCCAGCAGCTTAGCGGGCAGCAATTCACCCCTCCACTTT
j_call: TRBJ1-6
v_call: TRBV7-8
d_call: -
clone_size: -

cdr3_aa: CASGLQGGSTDTQYF
cdr3_nt: TGTGCTAGTGGTTTACAGGGGGGGTCGACAGATACGCAGTATTTT
j_call: TRBJ2-3
v_call: TRBV12-5
d_call: -
clone_size: -

cdr3_aa: CATSRSGDPSTDTQYF
cdr3_nt: TGTGCCACCTCCAGGAGCGGCGACCCTAGCACAGATACGCAGTATTTT
j_call: TRBJ2-3
v_call: TRBV2
d_call: -
clone_size: -

cdr3_aa: CASSEGVVAGNNEQYF
cdr3_nt: TGTGCCAGCAGTGAAGGGGTAGTAGCGGGAAACAACGAGCAGTACTTC
j_call: TRBJ2-7
v_call: TRBV6-1
d_call: TRBD2
clone_size: once

cdr3_aa: CASRKGGTGELFF
cdr3_nt: TGTGCCAGCAGAAAAGGGGGGACCGGGGAGCTGTTTTTT
j_call: TRBJ2-2
v_call: TRBV2
d_call: -
clone_size: -

cdr3_aa: CASSPKGTSGYEQYF
cdr3_nt: TGTGCCAGCTCACCTAAAGGGACTAGCGGTTACGAGCAGTACTTC
j_call: TRBJ2-7
v_call: TRBV18
d_call: TRBD2
clone_size: few

cdr3_aa: CASRGRYDGYTF
cdr3_nt: TGTGCCAGCAGAGGGCGCTACGATGGCTACACCTTC
j_call: TRBJ1-2
v_call: TRBV28
d_call: -
clone_size: -

cdr3_aa: CASGPAGANEKLFF
cdr3_nt: TGTGCCAGCGGACCGGCGGGGGCTAATGAAAAACTGTTTTTT
j_call: TRBJ1-4
v_call: TRBV5-5
d_call: -
clone_size: -

cdr3_aa: CASSLRFLNTEAFF
cdr3_nt: TGTGCCAGCAGTTTAAGGTTTCTGAACACTGAAGCTTTCTTT
j_call: TRBJ1-1
v_call: TRBV28
d_call: -
clone_size: -

cdr3_aa: CASSPAGYGYTF
cdr3_nt: TGTGCCAGCTCACCCGCGGGCTATGGCTACACCTTC
j_call: TRBJ1-2
v_call: TRBV18
d_call: -
clone_size: -

cdr3_aa: CASSQDGFGDNEQFF
cdr3_nt: TGCGCCAGCAGCCAAGATGGGTTCGGTGACAATGAGCAGTTCTTC
j_call: TRBJ2-1
v_call: TRBV4-3
d_call: -
clone_size: -

cdr3_aa: CASSSSWGQETQYF
cdr3_nt: TGTGCCAGCAGCTCATCCTGGGGACAAGAGACCCAGTACTTC
j_call: TRBJ2-5
v_call: TRBV11-2
d_call: -
clone_size: once

cdr3_aa: CSVEGVGDEQYF
cdr3_nt: TGCAGCGTTGAGGGGGTGGGGGACGAGCAGTACTTC
j_call: TRBJ2-7
v_call: TRBV29-1
d_call: -
clone_size: -

cdr3_aa: CASSLYSSYEQYF
cdr3_nt: TGTGCCAGCAGCTTGTACAGCTCCTACGAGCAGTACTTC
j_call: TRBJ2-7
v_call: TRBV5-4
d_call: -
clone_size: few

cdr3_aa: CATSRGGGPARSGANVLTF
cdr3_nt: TGTGCCACCAGCAGAGGGGGGGGGCCGGCCCGCTCTGGGGCCAACGTCCTGACTTTC
j_call: TRBJ2-6
v_call: TRBV15
d_call: -
clone_size: -

cdr3_aa: CASSRFSGGNTEAFF
cdr3_nt: TGTGCCAGCAGTCGATTTAGCGGCGGGAACACTGAAGCTTTCTTT
j_call: TRBJ1-1
v_call: TRBV27
d_call: -
clone_size: -

cdr3_aa: CASSFGSSYEQYF
cdr3_nt: TGTGCCAGCAGCTTTGGGAGCTCCTACGAGCAGTACTTC
j_call: TRBJ2-7
v_call: TRBV7-8
d_call: -
clone_size: -

cdr3_aa: CASTETGAGANVLTF
cdr3_nt: TGTGCCAGCACCGAGACAGGGGCTGGGGCCAACGTCCTGACTTTC
j_call: TRBJ2-6
v_call: TRBV5-4
d_call: TRBD1
clone_size: -

cdr3_aa: CASSTGQPGSPLHF
cdr3_nt: TGTGCCAGCAGTACTGGACAGCCAGGTTCACCCCTCCACTTT
j_call: TRBJ1-6
v_call: TRBV28
d_call: -
clone_size: -

cdr3_aa: CASTVSGHQPQHF
cdr3_nt: TGTGCCAGTACCGTTTCCGGGCATCAGCCCCAGCATTTT
j_call: TRBJ1-5
v_call: TRBV19
d_call: -
clone_size: -

cdr3_aa: CAISESKVNSGPYEQYF
cdr3_nt: TGTGCCATCAGTGAGTCGAAGGTAAACAGCGGGCCCTACGAGCAGTACTTC
j_call: TRBJ2-7
v_call: TRBV10-3
d_call: -
clone_size: -